Each of the 11 T cell receptor beta chains below was sequenced from the same sample in a study of shared clonotypes between healthy human individuals. Clones were read by immunoSEQ multiplex PCR, and TCRdb kept only the in-frame ones, dropping some. The sample lists 500,000 or so clones, roughly 95% occurring once. Material for sequencing was naive CD4+ T cells sorted from blood. Sample subset: CD45RA+ positively selected. Receptors were obtained from a woman in her 30s in good health.

V gene TRBV23-1 combines with J gene TRBJ1-4; 7 bases are a match to TRBD1. TRBV23-1 is noted as an ORF with a role that remains uncertain. The CDR3 extends over 15 amino acids. Losses at the gene ends were 10 bases for V and 4 bases for J; bases not matched to a gene: 12. CDR3 coding DNA: TGCGCCACAAAGGAAAGGGGACAGAATAATGAAAAACTGTTTTTT. Translating gives CATKERGQNNEKLFF.

This clone came up a few times. The chain recombines TRBV11-2 with TRBJ1-5; D is uncertain. This CDR3 is built from 13 residues. Trimming took 1 base from V and 5 from J, leaving 6 bases between them. CDR1 is SGHAT and CDR2 is FQNNGV in the germline V gene. The CDR3 DNA sequence: TGTGCCAGCAGCTTAGGTCCCCATCAGCCCCAGCATTTT. As protein: CASSLGPHQPQHF.

This clone was picked up one time. The J gene is TRBJ1-1, the V gene TRBV7-2, with 10 bases that match TRBD1. The junction had 6 bases not matched to a gene; V was cut back by 7 bases and J by 4 bases. Per the germline V gene, CDR1 is SGHTA and CDR2 is FQGNSA. The CDR3 runs to 14 residues. The DNA for the CDR3 is TGTGCCAGCATCGACAGGGGGCTCGGCACTGAAGCTTTCTTT. Protein product: CASIDRGLGTEAFF.

The chain recombines TRBV7-2 with TRBJ1-1; TRBD1 matches 8 bases. The CDR3 sequence is 16 residues long. With V trimmed by 2 bases and J by 0 bases, 5 bases remained unmatched. Germline lookup yields CDR1 SGHTA and CDR2 FQGNSA. CDR3 DNA: TGTGCCAGCAGCTTACTCGGGACAGGACTGAACACTGAAGCTTTCTTT. Its translation is CASSLLGTGLNTEAFF.

This rearrangement joins TRBV9 to TRBJ1-2; D not certain. V lost 2 bases and J 2 bases, leaving 7 bases between the germline ends. CDR1 and CDR2 from the germline V gene are SGDLS and YYNGEE. CDR3 size: 13 residues. CDR3: CASSVSINYGYTF. Written as DNA, the CDR3 is TGTGCCAGCAGCGTTTCTATCAACTATGGCTACACCTTC.

This chain uses TRBV21-1 with TRBJ2-2; the table assigns TRBD2, which was not confirmed against the DNA. TRBV21-1 is designated a pseudogene. The CDR3 runs to 16 residues. The CDR3 loop is CASSKGLADNTGELFF. As DNA, the CDR3 is TGTGCCAGCAGCAAGGGACTAGCGGATAACACCGGGGAGCTGTTTTTT.

The rearrangement uses TRBV21-1 and TRBJ2-7; TRBD1 reflects the table's D call only, with no check against the DNA. TRBV21-1 is flagged as a pseudogene. The CDR3 extends over 16 amino acids. CDR3 bases: TGTGCCAGCAGCAAAGCGTGGGTTCAGGGGGACGACGAGCAGTACTTC. This sequence encodes CASSKAWVQGDDEQYF.

The gene calls are TRBV5-1 and TRBJ2-7; D gene unclear. Germline V lookup: CDR1 SGHRS, CDR2 YFSETQ. V lost 0 bases and J lost 0, with 7 bases in between. There are 14 residues in the CDR3. The CDR3 protein is CASSLESGSYEQYF. As DNA, the CDR3 is TGCGCCAGCAGCTTGGAGTCGGGCTCCTACGAGCAGTACTTC.

The V and J genes are TRBV6-5 and TRBJ2-7; 11 bases match TRBD2. Germline-derived CDR1 and CDR2 are MNHEY and SVGAGI. V was clipped by 2 bases and J by 2 bases; unmatched bases: 2. The CDR3 totals 15 residues. The CDR3 loop is CASSYGSGRAYEQYF. The CDR3 coding sequence is TGTGCCAGCAGTTACGGTAGCGGGAGGGCCTACGAGCAGTACTTC.

This chain connects TRBV28 to TRBJ1-2; D is possibly TRBD1 (6 bases). CDR3 size: 14 residues. CDR1 MDHEN and CDR2 SYDVKM come from the germline V gene. V lost 6 bases to trimming and J lost 4 bases, with 15 bases between them. The CDR3 region has the DNA TGTGCCAGCAGCCACCAACAGGGAAGCTATGGCTACACCTTC. It codes for CASSHQQGSYGYTF.

V usage is TRBV7-9 and J usage is TRBJ2-5, with unresolved D. Trimming removed 3 bases from V and 4 bases from J, with 6 bases in between. The CDR3 has 12 amino acids. Germline loops: CDR1 SEHNR, CDR2 FQNEAQ (reference sequence). This CDR3 reads CASSFTAETQYF. CDR3 in DNA: TGTGCCAGCAGCTTTACCGCAGAGACCCAGTACTTC.